Reported below is one T cell receptor beta chain. What it recognizes is unknown. Germline V gene data show CDR1 as KGHSH and CDR2 as LQKENI. V lost 5 bases and J lost 6, with 11 bases in between. CDR3 length: 13 residues. Primers: 52 TRBV forward and 13 TRBJ reverse. Some clones are missing from TCRdb's copy, which holds only in-frame ones; the method was immunoSEQ multiplex PCR. The sample holds 25,000 to 35,000 clones, under 95% seen once. The data are from a study of regulatory T cells. Study observations and caveats: In CD3G-deficient patients, conventional CD4+ T cells were enriched for hydrophobic CDR3 residues at positions 6 and 7.

A couple of CD3G-deficient patients had more severe autoimmunity; all had some. Patients aged 2 to 39 years had fewer naive T cells. The chain uses TRBV18 and TRBJ2-1; D assignment may be TRBD1 or TRBD2 (5 bases each). The sequence was collected from a person aged 18 to 30 with CD3G deficiency. Sequenced material: conventional CD4+ T cells sorted from blood. The CDR3 nucleotides read TGTGCCAGCTCATCCGGGACGGTCAATGAGCAGTTCTTC. It specifies CASSSGTVNEQFF.